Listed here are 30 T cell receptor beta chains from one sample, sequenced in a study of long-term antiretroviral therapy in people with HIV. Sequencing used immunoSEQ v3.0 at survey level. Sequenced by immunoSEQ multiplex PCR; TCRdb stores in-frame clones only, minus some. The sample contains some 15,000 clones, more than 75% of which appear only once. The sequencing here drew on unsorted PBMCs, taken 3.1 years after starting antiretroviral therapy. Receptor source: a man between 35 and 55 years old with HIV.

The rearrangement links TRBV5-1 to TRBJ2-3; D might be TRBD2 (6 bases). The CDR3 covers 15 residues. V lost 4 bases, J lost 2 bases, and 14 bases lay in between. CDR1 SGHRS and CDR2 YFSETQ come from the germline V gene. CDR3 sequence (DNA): TGCGCCAGCAGCGGCGGGACGGTATTCACAGATACGCAGTATTTT. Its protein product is CASSGGTVFTDTQYF.

The CDR3 sequence: CASSLGAGSNYGYTF. CDR3 bases: TGTGCCAGCAGCTTGGGTGCAGGGAGTAACTATGGCTACACCTTC. The J gene is TRBJ1-2, the V gene TRBV4-2; TRBD1 is a possible D gene (5 bases). This CDR3 is built from 15 residues. V was cut by 5 bases and J by 1 base, with 14 bases left in between. Germline V gene data show CDR1 as LGHNA and CDR2 as YNFKEQ.

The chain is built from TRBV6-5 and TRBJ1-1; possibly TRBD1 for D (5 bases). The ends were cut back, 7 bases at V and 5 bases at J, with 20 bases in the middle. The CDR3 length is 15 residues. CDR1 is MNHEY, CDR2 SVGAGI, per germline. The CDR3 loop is CASTHLVPGKTEAFF. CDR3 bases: TGTGCCAGCACCCACTTGGTCCCAGGGAAGACTGAAGCTTTCTTT.

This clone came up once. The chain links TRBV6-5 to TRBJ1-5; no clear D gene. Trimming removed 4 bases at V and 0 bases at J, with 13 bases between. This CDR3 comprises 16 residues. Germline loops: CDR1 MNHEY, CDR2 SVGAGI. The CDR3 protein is CASSSRGVGSNQPQHF. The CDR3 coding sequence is TGTGCCAGCAGTTCCCGTGGAGTCGGTAGCAATCAGCCCCAGCATTTT.

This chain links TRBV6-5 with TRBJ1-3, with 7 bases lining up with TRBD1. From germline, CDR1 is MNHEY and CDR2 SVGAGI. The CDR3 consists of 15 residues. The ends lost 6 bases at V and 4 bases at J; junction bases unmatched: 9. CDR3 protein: CASRTYGGGGNTIYF. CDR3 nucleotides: TGTGCCAGCAGGACCTACGGAGGGGGCGGAAACACCATATATTTT.

CDR3 protein: CAWSVKSLGGDYGYTF. The CDR3 nucleotides read TGTGCCTGGAGTGTAAAGAGCCTTGGGGGAGACTATGGCTACACCTTC. This chain links TRBV30 with TRBJ1-2; D might be TRBD1 (5 bases). Trimming took off 0 bases at V and 3 bases at J, with 17 bases between the two ends. Germline-derived CDR1 and CDR2 are GTSNPN and SVGIG (reference sequence). This CDR3 contains 16 residues.

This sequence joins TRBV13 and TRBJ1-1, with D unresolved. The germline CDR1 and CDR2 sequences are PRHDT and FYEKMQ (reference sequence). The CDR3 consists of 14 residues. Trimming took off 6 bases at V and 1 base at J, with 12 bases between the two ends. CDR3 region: CASSYGQPNTEAFF. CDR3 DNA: TGTGCCAGCAGTTATGGCCAACCGAACACTGAAGCTTTCTTT.

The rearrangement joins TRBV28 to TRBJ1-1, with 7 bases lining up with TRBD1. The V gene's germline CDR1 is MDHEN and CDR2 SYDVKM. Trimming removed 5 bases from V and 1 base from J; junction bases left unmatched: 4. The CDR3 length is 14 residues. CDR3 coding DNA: TGTGCCAGCAGTATCGCAGGGGGGAACACTGAAGCTTTCTTT. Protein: CASSIAGGNTEAFF.

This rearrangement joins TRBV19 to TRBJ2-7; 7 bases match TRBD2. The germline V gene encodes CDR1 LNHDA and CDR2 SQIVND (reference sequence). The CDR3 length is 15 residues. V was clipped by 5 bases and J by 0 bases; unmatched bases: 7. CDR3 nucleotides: TGTGCCAGTAGTCCACTGGCGGGGGACTCCTACGAGCAGTACTTC. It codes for CASSPLAGDSYEQYF.

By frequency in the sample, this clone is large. For the CDR3, the DNA is TGTGCCAGCAGCTTGAGACAGGGGTACTACGAGCAGTACTTC. Its translation: CASSLRQGYYEQYF. The V gene is TRBV5-5, the J gene TRBJ2-7; 8 bases line up with TRBD1. Trimming took 1 base from V and 3 from J; bases not matched to a gene: 3. The CDR3 runs 14 residues. Germline CDR1 reads SGHKS; CDR2 reads YYEKEE (reference sequence).

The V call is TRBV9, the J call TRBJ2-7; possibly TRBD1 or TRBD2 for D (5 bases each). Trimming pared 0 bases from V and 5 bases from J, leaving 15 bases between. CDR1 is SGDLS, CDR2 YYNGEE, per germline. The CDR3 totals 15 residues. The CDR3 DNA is TGTGCCAGCAGCGTAGACGGGACGATCTTAGACGAGCAGTACTTC. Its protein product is CASSVDGTILDEQYF.

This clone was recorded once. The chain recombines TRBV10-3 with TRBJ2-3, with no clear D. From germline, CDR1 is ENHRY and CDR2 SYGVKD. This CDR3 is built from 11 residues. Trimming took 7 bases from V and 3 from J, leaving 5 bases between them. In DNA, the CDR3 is TGTGCCATCACAACGACAGATACGCAGTATTTT. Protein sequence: CAITTTDTQYF.

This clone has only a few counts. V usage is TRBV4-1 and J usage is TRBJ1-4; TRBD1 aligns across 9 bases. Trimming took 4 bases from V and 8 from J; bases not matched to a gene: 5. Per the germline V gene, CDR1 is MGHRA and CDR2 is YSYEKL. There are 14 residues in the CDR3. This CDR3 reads CASSPIGTGEKLFF. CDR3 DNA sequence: TGCGCCAGCAGCCCTATAGGGACAGGGGAAAAACTGTTTTTT.

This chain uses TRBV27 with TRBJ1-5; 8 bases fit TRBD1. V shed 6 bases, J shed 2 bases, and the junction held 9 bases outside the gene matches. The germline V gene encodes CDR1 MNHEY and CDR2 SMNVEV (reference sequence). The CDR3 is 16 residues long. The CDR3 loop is CASRSTGGRGNQPQHF. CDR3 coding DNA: TGTGCCAGCAGGTCCACAGGGGGAAGGGGCAATCAGCCCCAGCATTTT.

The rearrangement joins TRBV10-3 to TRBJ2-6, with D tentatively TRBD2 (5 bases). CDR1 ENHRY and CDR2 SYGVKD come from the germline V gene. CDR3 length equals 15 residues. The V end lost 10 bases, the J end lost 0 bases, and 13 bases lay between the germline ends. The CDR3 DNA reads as TGTGCCACCGAGAAAGGGAGCTCTGGGGCCAACGTCCTGACTTTC. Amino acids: CATEKGSSGANVLTF.

For the CDR3, the DNA is TGTGCCAGCAGCTGGGACAGGGGGGCCTACGAGCAGTACTTC. Its translation is CASSWDRGAYEQYF. The rearrangement uses TRBV11-2 and TRBJ2-7, with TRBD1 identical over 11 bases. The CDR3 is made up of 14 amino acids. The V and J ends lost 4 bases and 2 bases, in that order; junction bases with no gene match: 1. The germline gives CDR1 SGHAT, CDR2 FQNNGV.

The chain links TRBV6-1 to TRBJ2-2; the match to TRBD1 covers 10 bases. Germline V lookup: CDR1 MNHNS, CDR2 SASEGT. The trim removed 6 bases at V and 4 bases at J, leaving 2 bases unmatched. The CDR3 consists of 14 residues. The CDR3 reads CASRGQGSTGELFF. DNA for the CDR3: TGTGCCAGCAGGGGACAGGGGAGCACCGGGGAGCTGTTTTTT.

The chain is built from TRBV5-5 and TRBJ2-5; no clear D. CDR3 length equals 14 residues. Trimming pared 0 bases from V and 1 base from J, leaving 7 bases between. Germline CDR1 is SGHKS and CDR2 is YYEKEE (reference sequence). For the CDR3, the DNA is TGTGCCAGCAGCTTGGACTGGGCCCAAGAGACCCAGTACTTC. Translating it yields CASSLDWAQETQYF.

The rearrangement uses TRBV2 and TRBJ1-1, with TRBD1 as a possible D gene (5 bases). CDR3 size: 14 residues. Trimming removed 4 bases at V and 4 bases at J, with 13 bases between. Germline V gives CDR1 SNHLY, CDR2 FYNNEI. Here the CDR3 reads CASSVVRGGTEAFF. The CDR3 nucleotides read TGTGCCAGCAGTGTTGTAAGGGGTGGCACTGAAGCTTTCTTT. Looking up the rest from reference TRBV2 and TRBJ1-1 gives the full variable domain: EPEVTQTPSHQVTQMGQEVILRCVPISNHLYFYWYRQILGQKVEFLVSFYNNEISEKSEIFDDQFSVERPDGSNFTLKIRSTKLEDSAMYFCASSVVRGGTEAFFGQGTRLTVV.

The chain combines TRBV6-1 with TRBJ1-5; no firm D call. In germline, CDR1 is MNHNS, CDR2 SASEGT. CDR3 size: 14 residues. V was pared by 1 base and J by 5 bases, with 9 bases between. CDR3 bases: TGTGCCAGCAGTGAAGTGGCCAGCCATCAGCCCCAGCATTTT. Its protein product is CASSEVASHQPQHF.

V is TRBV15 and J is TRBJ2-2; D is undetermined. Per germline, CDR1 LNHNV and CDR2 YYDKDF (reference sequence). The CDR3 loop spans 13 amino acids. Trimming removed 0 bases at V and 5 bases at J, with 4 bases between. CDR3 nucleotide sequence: TGTGCCACCAGCAGAGAGGGGACCGGGGAGCTGTTTTTT. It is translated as CATSREGTGELFF.

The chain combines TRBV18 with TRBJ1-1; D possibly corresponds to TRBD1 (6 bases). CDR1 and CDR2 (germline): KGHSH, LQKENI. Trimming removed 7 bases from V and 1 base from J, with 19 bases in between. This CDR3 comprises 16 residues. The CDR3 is CASCTTGGAGNTEAFF. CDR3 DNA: TGTGCCAGCTGTACCACTGGGGGCGCGGGGAACACTGAAGCTTTCTTT.

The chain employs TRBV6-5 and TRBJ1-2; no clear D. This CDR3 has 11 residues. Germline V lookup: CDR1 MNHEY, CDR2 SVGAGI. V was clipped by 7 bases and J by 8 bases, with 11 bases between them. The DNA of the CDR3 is TGTGCCAGCAAAAAGGGAAAAGGCTACACCTTC. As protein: CASKKGKGYTF.

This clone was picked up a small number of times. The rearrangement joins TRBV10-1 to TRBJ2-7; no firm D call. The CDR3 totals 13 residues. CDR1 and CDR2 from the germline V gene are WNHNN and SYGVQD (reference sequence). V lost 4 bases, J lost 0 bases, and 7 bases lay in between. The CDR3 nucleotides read TGCGCCAGCAGTGCGGCGAGCTCCTACGAGCAGTACTTC. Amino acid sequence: CASSAASSYEQYF.

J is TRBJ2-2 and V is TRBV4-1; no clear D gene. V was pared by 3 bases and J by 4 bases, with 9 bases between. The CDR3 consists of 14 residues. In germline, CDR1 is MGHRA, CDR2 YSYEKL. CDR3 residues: CASSHTTSTGELFF. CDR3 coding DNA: TGCGCCAGCAGCCATACCACAAGCACCGGGGAGCTGTTTTTT.

The CDR3 is CASSPRDSPTDTQYF. CDR3 DNA sequence: TGTGCCAGCAGCCCCCGGGACAGCCCCACAGATACGCAGTATTTT. The chain recombines TRBV7-6 with TRBJ2-3, with 7 bases fitting TRBD1. J was trimmed by 2 bases and V by 5 bases; bases with no gene match: 7. The germline gives CDR1 SGHVS, CDR2 FNYEAQ. The CDR3 covers 15 residues.

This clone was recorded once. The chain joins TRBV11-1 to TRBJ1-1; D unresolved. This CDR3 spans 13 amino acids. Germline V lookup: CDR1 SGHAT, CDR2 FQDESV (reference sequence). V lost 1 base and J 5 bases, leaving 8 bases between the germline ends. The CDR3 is CASSLVGVTEAFF. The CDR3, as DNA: TGTGCCAGCAGCTTAGTTGGGGTGACTGAAGCTTTCTTT.

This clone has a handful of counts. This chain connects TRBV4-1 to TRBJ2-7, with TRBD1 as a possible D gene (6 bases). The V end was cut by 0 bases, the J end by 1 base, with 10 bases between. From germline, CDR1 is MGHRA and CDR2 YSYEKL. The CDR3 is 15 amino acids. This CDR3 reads CASSQDRQVSYEQYF. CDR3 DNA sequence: TGCGCCAGCAGCCAAGATAGACAGGTATCCTACGAGCAGTACTTC.

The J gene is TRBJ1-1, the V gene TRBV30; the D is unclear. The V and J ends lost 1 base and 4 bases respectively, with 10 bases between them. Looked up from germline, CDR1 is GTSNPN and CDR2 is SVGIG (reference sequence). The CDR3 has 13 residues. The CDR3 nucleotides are TGTGCCTGGAGTGATGACTGGGGCACTGAAGCTTTCTTT. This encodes CAWSDDWGTEAFF. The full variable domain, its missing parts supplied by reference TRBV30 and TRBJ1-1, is SQTIHQWPATLVQPVGSPLSLECTVEGTSNPNLYWYRQAAGRGLQLLFYSVGIGQISSEVPQNLSASRPQDRQFILSSKKLLLSDSGFYLCAWSDDWGTEAFFGQGTRLTVV.

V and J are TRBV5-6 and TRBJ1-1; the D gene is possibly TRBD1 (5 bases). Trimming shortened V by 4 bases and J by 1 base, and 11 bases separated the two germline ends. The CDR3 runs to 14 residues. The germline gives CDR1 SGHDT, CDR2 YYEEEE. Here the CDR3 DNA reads TGTGCCAGCAGCCCCGGACATAGGAACACTGAAGCTTTCTTT. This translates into CASSPGHRNTEAFF. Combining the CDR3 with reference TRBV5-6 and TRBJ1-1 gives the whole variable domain DAGVTQSPTHLIKTRGQQVTLRCSPKSGHDTVSWYQQALGQGPQFIFQYYEEEERQRGNFPDRFSGHQFPNYSSELNVNALLLGDSALYLCASSPGHRNTEAFFGQGTRLTVV.